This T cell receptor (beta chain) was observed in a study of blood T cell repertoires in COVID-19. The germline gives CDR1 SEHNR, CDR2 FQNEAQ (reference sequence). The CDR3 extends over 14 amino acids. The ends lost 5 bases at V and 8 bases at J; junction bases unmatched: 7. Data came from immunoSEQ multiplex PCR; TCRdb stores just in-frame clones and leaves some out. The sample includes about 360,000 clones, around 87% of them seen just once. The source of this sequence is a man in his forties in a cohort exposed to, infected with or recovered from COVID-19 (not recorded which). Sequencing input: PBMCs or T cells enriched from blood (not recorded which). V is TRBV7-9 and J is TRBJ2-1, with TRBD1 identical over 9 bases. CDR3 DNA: TGTGCCAGCAGCCAAGGACAGGGGCTTGATGAGCAGTTCTTC. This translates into CASSQGQGLDEQFF.